The clone carrying this T cell receptor beta chain was detected only once. The sample comes from a study of shared clonotypes between healthy human individuals. Study summary: Used for every donor were three CD4 naive, three CD4 memory, two CD8 naive and one CD8 memory plate.

The V segment lost 4 bases and the J segment 1 base; nucleotides outside the gene matches: 5. From germline, CDR1 is SGDLS and CDR2 YYNGEE. This CDR3 spans 16 amino acids. Here immunoSEQ multiplex PCR was the method, and the copy in TCRdb shows in-frame clones only, minus some. There are about 2.4 million clones in the sample; over 85% occur only once, and roughly 0.39% lies in the top ten. This TCR derives from a man in his late teens or twenties in good health. Some clones in this sample may be carry-over from other donors' samples. The rearrangement links TRBV9 to TRBJ2-6, with TRBD1 matching 7 bases. The sequenced material came from naive CD4+ T cells from PBMCs. Subset of the sample: CD45RA+ positively selected. CDR3 coding DNA: TGTGCCAGCAGCCCACAGACAGGGTCTGGGGCCAACGTCCTGACTTTC. It specifies CASSPQTGSGANVLTF.